This is a list of T cell receptor beta chains from one sample in a study of T-cell memory formation after mild COVID-19. From the 5' RACE reads, TCRdb called clonotypes with MiXCR, one entry per CDR3 protein. The sample consists of roughly 180,000 distinct CDR3 sequences, around 10% of them appearing once. Material for sequencing was PBMCs or a T cell subset sorted from them (not recorded which). The receptors shown here come from a man younger than 35 who had mild COVID-19 (a few samples of this study predate the infection). Cell type and time point are not known. The CDR3 runs from the conserved cysteine through the conserved F or W. The D gene is left open where the match is weak. Clone size is not always given. Where it is, it says once, few, many or a class for expanded clones.

clone size,V gene,J gene,D gene,CDR3 DNA,CDR3 protein
few,TRBV7-2,TRBJ1-1,-,TGTGCCAGCAGCTCCCGGAAGACTGAAGCTTTCTTT,CASSSRKTEAFF
-,TRBV25-1,TRBJ2-1,TRBD2,TGTGCCAGCAGTGATAGCGGGGGGGCCCACAATGAGCAGTTCTTC,CASSDSGGAHNEQFF
few,TRBV4-1,TRBJ1-4,-,TGCGCCAGCAGCCAAGAAAATTTCCACACAGGGACTAATGAAAAACTGTTTTTT,CASSQENFHTGTNEKLFF
many,TRBV7-3,TRBJ2-5,TRBD1,TGTGCCAGCAGCTTACGGGACAGGGCCAAAGAGACCCAGTACTTC,CASSLRDRAKETQYF
-,TRBV6-1,TRBJ1-2,TRBD1,TGTGCCAGCCGGGACAGGGAGATCTATGGCTACACCTTC,CASRDREIYGYTF
few,TRBV7-2,TRBJ2-5,-,TGTGCCAGCAGCCGCCCAGTCCAAGAGACCCAGTACTTC,CASSRPVQETQYF
few,TRBV29-1,TRBJ2-3,-,TGCAGCGTTGGCGGACCCCAGGATACGCAGTATTTT,CSVGGPQDTQYF
few,TRBV9,TRBJ2-3,-,TGTGCCAGCAGCAGCTACGGGGCAGATACGCAGTATTTT,CASSSYGADTQYF
-,TRBV6-2/TRBV6-3,TRBJ2-1,-,TGTGCCAGCAGTTTCCCTCTCGGGTTCAATGAGCAGTTCTTC,CASSFPLGFNEQFF
many,TRBV11-2,TRBJ2-1,-,TGTGCCAGCAGCTTAGGAGACTTCACCTCCGGGCAGTTCTTC,CASSLGDFTSGQFF
few,TRBV2,TRBJ1-1,TRBD1,TGTGCCAGCACCCAGGGGCAGGGGGCCACTGAAGCTTTCTTT,CASTQGQGATEAFF
-,TRBV19,TRBJ2-6,-,TGTGCCAGTAGGATCTCCCCCTCTGGGGCCAACGTCCTGACTTTC,CASRISPSGANVLTF
-,TRBV4-1,TRBJ2-1,-,TGCGCCAGCAGTTCCCCAGGGGTGCAGTTCTTC,CASSSPGVQFF
-,TRBV7-6,TRBJ2-2,-,TGTGCCAGCAGCTCACAGGGGAGGACCGGGGAGCTGTTTTTT,CASSSQGRTGELFF
few,TRBV24-1,TRBJ1-5,-,TGTGCCACCAGTGAATGGGTTAGCAATCAGCCCCAGCATTTT,CATSEWVSNQPQHF
-,TRBV3-1,TRBJ1-6,-,TGTGCCAGCAGCCTGGGGACGGACGGTAATTCACCCCTCCACTTT,CASSLGTDGNSPLHF
-,TRBV7-2,TRBJ1-2,TRBD1,TGTGCCAGCAGCTTAGTTTTAGGGACAGGGGGCTATTCCAACTATGGCTACACCTTC,CASSLVLGTGGYSNYGYTF
-,TRBV20-1,TRBJ2-6,-,TGCAGTGCTAGCATGAAGTCTGGGGCCAACGTCCTGACTTTC,CSASMKSGANVLTF
few,TRBV7-3,TRBJ1-2,-,TGTGCCAGCAGCCCGGGACACCCGGGGGACTATGGCTACACCTTC,CASSPGHPGDYGYTF
-,TRBV5-6,TRBJ2-7,-,TGTGCCAGCAGGAACGCCGGGACTTTCCACGAGCAGTACTTC,CASRNAGTFHEQYF
few,TRBV20-1,TRBJ1-6,-,TGCAGTGCTAGACCGTCGGGGGCTTCACCCCTCCACTTT,CSARPSGASPLHF
-,TRBV6-5,TRBJ2-5,TRBD1,TGTGCCAGCAGTTACCCCAGGACAGGGGACAGCCAAGAGACCCAGTACTTC,CASSYPRTGDSQETQYF
few,TRBV18,TRBJ2-6,TRBD1,TGTGCCAGCTCGCCGGGACAGGCTAACGTCCTGACTTTC,CASSPGQANVLTF